This T cell receptor beta chain is drawn from a study of beta chain features in type 1 diabetes (dated by TCRdb to about 2018). About the full investigation: Mean age, gender distribution, total cell number and subset yield were not different between patients and healthy donors. A total of about 100,000,000 sorted cells were examined across all samples, and RNA yield correlated strongly with the number of cells per subset. In the study, TCRB repertoires of sorted circulating CD4+ T cell subsets from recently diagnosed type 1 diabetes patients were compared with those of matched healthy donors. Regulatory and stem cell-like memory subsets were isolated from only 8 patients and roughly 8 healthy donors, whereas naive and central memory subsets came from all 30 or so donors.

From the cysteine through the phenylalanine, the CDR3 covers 14 amino acids. Only the CDR3 portion is preserved as DNA: 42 bases, with reading frame beginning at the first base. The germline V gene (reference sequence) gives CDR1 as GTSNPN and CDR2 as SVGIG. The junction carries 12 bases between V and J, which are trimmed by 4 bases and 1 base respectively. Note on this clone: The clone's antigen remains unknown. The record has no base qualities; no much larger clone is one base away.

A single peripheral blood draw of about 116 mL on average was collected from each donor into heparinised tubes. A BD FACSAria II and a panel including CD45RO, CCR7, CD25, CD127, CD95 and CD27 were used to sort naive, central memory, regulatory and stem cell-like memory CD4+ T cells. Purity was above 95% for every sorted population. Right away, PBMCs were isolated by Lymphoprep density gradient centrifugation and were stained directly, with no culture step. So that batch effects would be minimized, each experiment stained and sorted samples in pairs, pairing one healthy donor with one patient. General findings and caveats noted by the study authors: Because cDNA was sequenced instead of genomic DNA, highly expressing activated cells could be over-represented, though the groups showed no difference in activation or CD3 levels. Type 1 diabetes patients showed a moderate but significant shortening of TCRB CDR3 length in all four CD4+ subsets. Shorter templates might have been favored by PCR, but patient and control samples were amplified and corrected together, so both groups would have been affected equally by any skew. Only small numbers of individuals were included in the HLA sub-analyses, which left unresolved whether HLA type had any influence on TCRB rearrangement. Patients with type 1 diabetes made fewer insertions and deleted more nucleotides at VDJ recombination sites, implying thymic rearrangement abnormalities. Naive, central memory and regulatory TCRB repertoires appeared to be more alike among patients than among healthy donors.

The entire isolated RNA was reverse transcribed using the High Capacity cDNA Reverse Transcription Kit, and thus expressed TCRB transcripts were sequenced. Naive, central memory and regulatory T cell samples underwent deep immunoSEQ sequencing, averaging roughly 3.5 million total reads per sample. Sorted cells were lysed in RLT buffer, and RNA was extracted using DNase-treated RNeasy Micro or Mini kits according to cell number. Each cell subset was processed separately to prevent cross-contamination, with patient and healthy donor samples processed together. Using the immunoSEQ multiplex PCR, TCRB sequences were amplified from cDNA into 87-bp fragments spanning the CDR3 region. Sequencing of the amplicons was done on the Illumina HiSeq platform. In the authors' own workflow: Synthetic template baselines were used to correct PCR bias computationally, reads within Hamming distance 2 were collapsed together, and singletons that could not be merged were discarded. Reads were aligned against IMGT to assign V, D and J genes, CDR3 length and insertions or deletions at six rearrangement sites. Within each subset, clonotype counts were normalized to sorted cell number, and only after that were true diversity and Gini coefficients computed with the tcR R package. Repertoire sharing was quantified using the overlap coefficient calculated on TCRB nucleotide sequences. As a proxy for the pre-selection repertoire, out-of-frame TCRB sequences from naive cells were analyzed. In its TCRdb copy, this immuneACCESS table keeps in-frame sequences only and misses some clones. Where compared with another copy, unresolved V genes explain less than half of these, and the others have no known cause. The DNA gave D and trimming, while V, J and clone size come from that table. The sample table contains 400,000 to 450,000 clones; only one count was recorded for around 13% of them. Together, the top ten hold roughly 0.036% of the sample.

This clonotype was obtained from a young man in good health. The material sequenced was naive CD4+ T cells from blood. In light of the paper, this sample's cell subset or site label describes: true naive CD4+ T cells. Recombination joined TRBV30 with TRBJ2-3, with the D gene call left open. The DNA is TGTGCCTGGACCTGGGGTAGCCGCACAGATACGCAGTATTTT. Translated, this is CAWTWGSRTDTQYF.